What follows describes a single T cell receptor (beta chain). This specimen comes from a study of blood T cell repertoires in COVID-19. Study context: In each case, the material was cDNA or gDNA derived from T cells, B-cell-depleted T cells, or PBMCs.

Here immunoSEQ multiplex PCR was the method, and the copy in TCRdb shows in-frame clones only, minus some. The sample lists more than 300,000 clones; under 90% were seen once. Trimming removed 0 bases from V and 7 bases from J, with 10 bases in between. Germline CDR1 and CDR2: ENHRY and SYGVKD. The CDR3 sequence is 14 residues long. This chain uses TRBV10-3 with TRBJ1-5, with no clear D. The sequenced sample was PBMCs or T cells enriched from blood (not recorded which). This receptor was identified in a woman under 40 who had recovered from COVID-19. The CDR3 region is CAISESERVQPQHF. The CDR3 coding sequence is TGTGCCATCAGTGAGTCGGAGAGAGTGCAGCCCCAGCATTTT.